The entry below describes one T cell receptor beta chain. Its matching antigen is unknown. The record originates from a study of T cell responses to AZD1222 COVID-19 vaccine. General observations from the study: The sample set comprised mostly white British donors with more females, and clonal diversity was possibly underestimated. Sampling captured repertoires only after the peak T cell response.

V trimming: 0 bases; J trimming: 4 bases; junction bases outside the gene matches: 8. CDR1 and CDR2 (germline): MNHEY, SVGEGT. This CDR3 contains 17 residues. Assay: immunoSEQ multiplex PCR; the TCRdb copy retains only in-frame clones and omits some. The table has about 98,000 clones, about 86% seen once; the top ten hold 10%. The V and J genes are TRBV6-2 or TRBV6-3 and TRBJ1-5; TRBD1 matches 8 bases. This clonotype was sampled from an adult in good health. The sequencing used peripheral blood, collected on day 0 of MenACWY control vaccination. The CDR3 nucleotides read TGTGCCAGCAGTTACTCTTCAGGGGGCATGGGGAATCAGCCCCAGCATTTT. This sequence encodes CASSYSSGGMGNQPQHF.